Presented here are 10 T cell receptor beta chains from one specimen sequenced in a study of blood T cell repertoires in COVID-19. Profiling relied on immunoSEQ multiplex PCR, and the TCRdb table lists in-frame clones only, not all of them. The sample records under 300,000 clones, roughly 81% being singletons. Material: peripheral blood. The receptors derive from a man aged 45-65 years with acute or convalescent COVID-19.

The CDR3 loop is CASSVAPVRRGPGNTIYF. CDR3 DNA sequence: TGTGCCAGCAGCGTAGCGCCCGTGCGGAGGGGACCAGGAAACACCATATATTTT. The chain is built from TRBV9 and TRBJ1-3; D possibly corresponds to TRBD1 (5 bases). Germline lookup yields CDR1 SGDLS and CDR2 YYNGEE. Trimming stripped 0 bases from V and 4 bases from J, with 20 bases between. This CDR3 spans 18 amino acids.

This clone came up a few times. The chain couples TRBV19 to TRBJ1-1, with a tentative D call TRBD1 (6 bases). Trimming pared 3 bases from V and 1 base from J, leaving 9 bases between. Germline V gene lookup returns CDR1 LNHDA and CDR2 SQIVND (reference sequence). The CDR3 spans 14 residues. The CDR3 DNA follows: TGTGCCAGTAGTATGGACAGACAGAACACTGAAGCTTTCTTT. Amino acids: CASSMDRQNTEAFF.

The V and J genes are TRBV30 and TRBJ1-3, with D maybe TRBD1 (5 bases). This CDR3 region has 18 residues. V shed 0 bases and J shed 0 bases, with 18 bases lying between them. CDR1 and CDR2 (germline): GTSNPN, SVGIG (reference sequence). The CDR3 here is CAWSVLGGPQSSGNTIYF. The DNA of the CDR3 is TGTGCCTGGAGTGTACTCGGGGGTCCTCAGAGCTCTGGAAACACCATATATTTT.

The V gene is TRBV7-3, the J gene TRBJ1-6; D remains ambiguous. Trimming shortened V by 2 bases and J by 7 bases, and 9 bases separated the two germline ends. The CDR3 extends over 14 amino acids. CDR1 is SGHTA, CDR2 FQGTGA, per germline. CDR3 sequence: CASSLGEGNSPLHF. CDR3 sequence (DNA): TGTGCCAGCAGCTTAGGGGAGGGCAATTCACCCCTCCACTTT.

The V gene is TRBV6-5, the J gene TRBJ1-3; 7 bases fit TRBD1. Germline assignment: CDR1 MNHEY and CDR2 SVGAGI. The CDR3 sequence is 14 residues long. After removal of 6 bases from V and 4 bases from J, the junction contained 6 bases not matched to a gene. The CDR3 here is CASRGTADGNTIYF. CDR3 in DNA: TGTGCCAGCAGAGGGACAGCAGACGGAAACACCATATATTTT.

In DNA, the CDR3 is TGTGCCAGCAGCTTAGCAAGGTCTAGTGGGCAAGAGACCCAGTACTTC. Its protein product is CASSLARSSGQETQYF. The rearrangement joins TRBV7-9 to TRBJ2-5; D call uncertain. The germline V gene has CDR1 SEHNR and CDR2 FQNEAQ (reference sequence). The V gene lost 0 bases and the J gene lost 2 bases, with 13 bases spanning the gap. The CDR3 totals 16 residues.

Remarks on this clone: Additional DNA sequences in this sample encode the identical CDR3. V usage is TRBV7-3 and J usage is TRBJ1-1; possibly TRBD1 for D (6 bases). V lost 4 bases and J lost 1, with 7 bases in between. The CDR3 covers 13 residues. The germline V gene encodes CDR1 SGHTA and CDR2 FQGTGA. The CDR3 spells CASSSDRNTEAFF. Written as DNA, the CDR3 is TGTGCCAGCAGCTCGGACAGGAACACTGAAGCTTTCTTT.

DNA of the CDR3: TGTGCCAGCGGGAAAGGGACTAGCGGGAACAATGAGCAGTTCTTC. It translates to CASGKGTSGNNEQFF. This rearrangement joins TRBV5-8 to TRBJ2-1, with TRBD2 matching over 13 bases. V trimming: 7 bases; J trimming: 5 bases; junction bases outside the gene matches: 6. This CDR3 has 15 amino acids. Germline-derived CDR1 and CDR2 are SGHTS and YDEGEE. Filled out from reference TRBV5-8 and TRBJ2-1, the complete variable domain reads EAGVTQSPTHLIKTRGQQATLRCSPISGHTSVYWYQQALGLGLQFLLWYDEGEERNRGNFPPRFSGRQFPNYSSELNVNALELEDSALYLCASGKGTSGNNEQFFGPGTRLTVL.

This rearrangement joins TRBV19 to TRBJ2-1; 7 bases match TRBD1. V dropped 5 bases and J dropped 10; count of bases not matched to a gene: 5. The CDR3 runs to 12 residues. Germline V gene data show CDR1 as LNHDA and CDR2 as SQIVND (reference sequence). CDR3 sequence reads: CASSRTGWEQFF. As DNA, the CDR3 is TGTGCCAGTAGTCGGACAGGCTGGGAGCAGTTCTTC.

The V call is TRBV7-8, the J call TRBJ1-5; the D gene is possibly TRBD1 (6 bases). This CDR3 spans 14 amino acids. Trimming took off 1 base at V and 5 bases at J, with 9 bases between the two ends. Germline V gives CDR1 SGHVS, CDR2 FQNEAQ. The CDR3 DNA is TGTGCCAGCAGCTTAGATAGGACAGATCAGCCCCAGCATTTT. This codes for CASSLDRTDQPQHF.